This TCR beta chain was identified in a study of response to subunit inactivated influenza vaccine. General study points: Few additional T cells are recruited per seasonal influenza vaccination, authors suggested.

TCRdb ran MiXCR on the RT-PCR reads and lists one entry per CDR3 protein. The sample gives more than 700,000 distinct CDR3 sequences, less than 25% of which show up once; roughly 10% is in the top ten. This CDR3 comprises 14 residues. CDR1 MDHEN and CDR2 SYDVKM come from the germline V gene. Trimming took 7 bases from V and 13 from J; bases not matched to a gene: 15. Note on this clonotype: What it binds is unknown.

V is TRBV28 and J is TRBJ2-2, with 7 nucleotides matching TRBD2. This clonotype originated in a middle-aged man who received an inactivated influenza vaccine. The sample here was PBMCs from blood, taken 5 to 6 days after vaccination. The CDR3 region has the DNA TGTGCCAGCACCACGATCGACCCGGGGGGAGGGCTGTTTTTT. This translates into CASTTIDPGGGLFF.